Presented here are 12 T cell receptor beta chains from one specimen sequenced in a study of blood T cells in healthy people across ages. A second PCR of roughly 7 to 11 cycles used a sample-barcoded 5' primer and a J-beta primer mix. TCRdb passed the 5' RACE reads through MiXCR, listing each CDR3 protein once. The sample holds more than 500,000 distinct CDR3 sequences, roughly a quarter seen once. These same records also appear under a second study, on T cells of mothers and their children.

Specimen: blood. The source is a boy between 2 and 15 years old in good health.

This rearrangement joins TRBV27 to TRBJ2-7, with 12 nucleotides matching TRBD1. V gave up 5 bases and J gave up 5 bases; unmatched junction bases: 7. From germline, CDR1 is MNHEY and CDR2 SMNVEV (reference sequence). This CDR3 has 15 amino acids. CDR3 nucleotide sequence: TGTGCCAGCAGTCGTGGGGGGACAGGGGGCCACGAGCAGTACTTC. This gives the protein CASSRGGTGGHEQYF.

This clonotype showed up just once. This chain uses TRBV11-2 with TRBJ1-2, with 9 bases fitting TRBD1. This CDR3 contains 14 residues. Germline V gene data show CDR1 as SGHAT and CDR2 as FQNNGV. J lost 7 bases, V lost 5 bases, and 8 bases had no gene match. CDR3 in DNA: TGTGCCAGCAGCCCCAGGACAGGGGTAGGTGGCTACACCTTC. This gives the protein CASSPRTGVGGYTF.

This clonotype was observed a few times. The chain couples TRBV4-2 to TRBJ2-1, with 10 bases fitting TRBD2. From germline, CDR1 is LGHNA and CDR2 YNFKEQ. The trim removed 0 bases at V and 0 bases at J, leaving 8 bases unmatched. The CDR3 is 19 amino acids. The CDR3 DNA follows: TGTGCCAGCAGCCAAGACCCCAGCGGGGGGGCCAGCTCCTACAATGAGCAGTTCTTC. It translates to CASSQDPSGGASSYNEQFF.

V and J are TRBV7-2 and TRBJ2-1, with no clear D. The V end was cut by 4 bases, the J end by 7 bases, with 14 bases between. CDR1 is SGHTA and CDR2 is FQGNSA in the germline V gene. The length of the CDR3 is 14 residues. CDR3 sequence: CASSSYDSRNEQFF. The CDR3 DNA sequence: TGTGCCAGCAGCTCCTACGACTCAAGGAATGAGCAGTTCTTC.

This clonotype was observed a handful of times. The V and J genes are TRBV14 and TRBJ2-7; 9 bases map to TRBD2. CDR1 is SGHDN and CDR2 is FVKESK in the germline V gene. V trimming: 1 base; J trimming: 0 bases; junction bases outside the gene matches: 7. This CDR3 has 17 amino acids. The CDR3 spells CASSQGLAGGLSYEQYF. The CDR3 DNA is TGTGCCAGCAGCCAAGGTCTTGCGGGAGGGCTCTCCTACGAGCAGTACTTC.

This clonotype was picked up a small number of times. The gene calls are TRBV14 and TRBJ2-5; TRBD2 aligns across 9 bases. TRBJ2-7 matches the DNA end more closely, so the J call is doubtful. Germline CDR1 is SGHDN and CDR2 is FVKESK. This CDR3 comprises 15 residues. The CDR3 region has the DNA TGTGCCAGCAGCCTTGAGCTAGCGGGACCTTACGAGCAGTACTTC. Protein: CASSLELAGPYEQYF.

The chain carries TRBV5-6 and TRBJ1-1; D remains ambiguous. Germline V gives CDR1 SGHDT, CDR2 YYEEEE. The CDR3 is made up of 14 amino acids. V shed 0 bases and J shed 6 bases, with 12 bases lying between them. The CDR3 here is CASSLGPLRAEAFF. In nucleotides, the CDR3 is TGTGCCAGCAGCTTGGGGCCCCTCAGAGCTGAAGCTTTCTTT.

The chain carries TRBV21-1 and TRBJ2-1; the listed D gene, TRBD1, was not tested against the DNA. The assigned J gene may be wrong: the sequence end matches TRBJ2-7 better. TRBV21-1 is given as a pseudogene. This CDR3 has 16 amino acids. The CDR3 loop reads CASSKGDLTFPHEQYF. CDR3 nucleotides: TGTGCCAGCAGCAAAGGGGACCTTACGTTTCCCCACGAGCAGTACTTC.

This clonotype was counted only a few times. The chain carries TRBV11-2 and TRBJ2-1, with a tentative D call TRBD1 (5 bases). CDR3 size: 15 residues. The V end lost 4 bases, the J end lost 7 bases, and 17 bases lay between the germline ends. The germline V gene has CDR1 SGHAT and CDR2 FQNNGV. This CDR3 is CASSSPGPGMNEQFF. CDR3 DNA: TGTGCCAGCAGCTCCCCCGGGCCAGGGATGAATGAGCAGTTCTTC.

The chain is built from TRBV6-5 and TRBJ2-5; D may be TRBD2 (6 bases). V lost 4 bases and J lost 4, with 31 bases in between. Per germline, CDR1 MNHEY and CDR2 SVGAGI. This CDR3 region has 20 residues. The CDR3 region has the DNA TGTGCCAGCAGTTTCTCCGGGACTCCTGGCGGGTCCTATGGGGGAGAGACCCAGTACTTC. Translated: CASSFSGTPGGSYGGETQYF.

This clonotype was seen only a few times. The chain links TRBV12-3 or TRBV12-4 to TRBJ1-2; D is ambiguous. This CDR3 is built from 12 residues. Trimming cost V 2 bases and J 7 bases, with 8 bases left between them. The CDR3 sequence: CASSLMALGYTF. CDR3 nucleotides: TGTGCCAGCAGTTTAATGGCACTTGGCTACACCTTC.

This clonotype was picked up many times. The chain is built from TRBV25-1 and TRBJ2-2, with TRBD2 identical over 14 bases. From germline, CDR1 is MGHDK and CDR2 SYGVNS. J was trimmed by 6 bases and V by 8 bases; bases with no gene match: 5. The CDR3 sequence is 15 residues long. The CDR3 loop is CASGGTSGSAGELFF. DNA of the CDR3: TGTGCCAGCGGTGGGACTAGCGGGAGTGCCGGGGAGCTGTTTTTT.